This TCR beta chain was identified during a study of T cells in Graves' hyperthyroidism and ophthalmopathy. Germline CDR1 is MNHEY and CDR2 is SVGEGT. Unmatched junction bases numbered 20, after V lost 0 bases and J lost 1 base. The CDR3 loop spans 22 amino acids. Template material for amplifying TCR beta CDR3 regions consisted of RNA transcripts. HTBI primers were employed in a first-round RT-PCR of the TCR CDR3. Each CDR3 protein is one row after TCRdb ran MiXCR on the multiplex PCR reads. The table has hundreds of thousands of distinct CDR3 sequences, roughly 17% seen once. This clonotype was observed a handful of times. It was uncontrolled infection, other autoimmune disease, pregnancy or lactation that excluded patients. Out of 10 ml of fresh peripheral blood came the PBMCs.

The specimen was blood. The TCR comes from a woman in her twenties or thirties with Graves' hyperthyroidism. The V and J genes are TRBV6-2 or TRBV6-3 and TRBJ2-5; 10 bases line up with TRBD2. CDR3 sequence (DNA): TGTGCCAGCAGTTACTCGATGAGGGTAGCGGGAGGCCAAGACTCGTTCCAAGAGACCCAGTACTTC. This sequence encodes CASSYSMRVAGGQDSFQETQYF.